A selection of T cell receptor beta chains follows, all from one sample in a study of CD8 T cells in Susac syndrome. Each CDR3 protein gets one entry after TCRdb re-called the immunoSEQ multiplex PCR reads with MiXCR. Of about 130,000 distinct CDR3 sequences listed, 90% to 95% are singletons. The sample taken for sequencing was CD4+ T cells from PBMCs. These receptors all come from a human donor in good health. The CDR3 runs from the conserved cysteine through the conserved F or W. A D gene is named only where the DNA matches it firmly. Size is stated for part of the rows, as once, few or many counts, or as a class when the clone is expanded.

CDR3 protein	CDR3 DNA	D gene	clone size	V gene	J gene
CSARERLAGDRRNQFF	TGCAGTGCTAGAGAAAGACTAGCGGGAGACCGCCGGAATCAGTTCTTC	TRBD2	-	TRBV20-1	TRBJ2-1
CASSPGEWGNTEAFF	TGTGCCAGCTCACCCGGGGAGTGGGGGAACACTGAAGCTTTCTTT	-	-	TRBV18	TRBJ1-1
CAWSRSIAGELFF	TGTGCCTGGAGTAGGTCAATCGCCGGGGAGCTGTTTTTT	-	once	TRBV30	TRBJ2-2
CSVLTGSKGSQHF	TGCAGCGTCCTGACAGGAAGTAAGGGCTCCCAGCATTTT	-	-	TRBV29-1	TRBJ1-5
CASRTVRDTEAFF	TGTGCCAGCAGGACCGTAAGGGACACTGAAGCTTTCTTT	-	-	TRBV25-1	TRBJ1-1
CASSLVGRPDTQYF	TGTGCCAGCAGCTTAGTCGGGAGACCAGATACGCAGTATTTT	-	-	TRBV11-2	TRBJ2-3
CASSTGPRDYGYTF	TGTGCCAGCAGCACGGGGCCTAGGGACTATGGCTACACCTTC	-	-	TRBV7-2	TRBJ1-2
CASSFAENTEAFF	TGTGCCAGCAGTTTCGCAGAGAACACTGAAGCTTTCTTT	-	-	TRBV12-3/TRBV12-4	TRBJ1-1
CATSRLAGLYEQYF	TGTGCCACCAGCAGGCTAGCGGGACTCTACGAGCAGTACTTC	TRBD2	-	TRBV6-2/TRBV6-3	TRBJ2-7
CASTPGGNTGELFF	TGTGCCAGCACCCCAGGGGGGAACACCGGGGAGCTGTTTTTT	TRBD1	-	TRBV28	TRBJ2-2
CASTIRGPSNQPQHF	TGTGCCAGCACTATACGAGGTCCCAGCAATCAGCCCCAGCATTTT	-	-	TRBV6-2/TRBV6-3	TRBJ1-5
CASSPYGDNQPQHF	TGTGCCAGCAGCCCTTACGGGGACAATCAGCCCCAGCATTTT	-	-	TRBV6-2/TRBV6-3	TRBJ1-5
CAWSLPPRGPQHF	TGTGCCTGGAGTTTGCCTCCTAGGGGGCCCCAGCATTTT	-	-	TRBV30	TRBJ1-5
CASSTGTNTEAFF	TGTGCCAGCAGCACCGGGACCAACACTGAAGCTTTCTTT	-	-	TRBV27	TRBJ1-1
CAIGSYEQYF	TGTGCCATCGGATCTTACGAGCAGTACTTC	-	-	TRBV10-3	TRBJ2-7
CASSWGTGLNTEAFF	TGTGCCAGCAGCTGGGGGACAGGACTTAACACTGAAGCTTTCTTT	TRBD1	-	TRBV7-9	TRBJ1-1
CASSRKASGTDTQYF	TGTGCCAGCAGCCGAAAGGCTAGCGGCACAGATACGCAGTATTTT	-	-	TRBV7-2	TRBJ2-3
CASSSLGPGELFF	TGTGCCAGCAGCTCCTTGGGGCCCGGGGAGCTGTTTTTT	-	-	TRBV7-2	TRBJ2-2
CASTISDTGSYEQYF	TGTGCCAGCACTATCTCAGATACGGGTTCCTACGAGCAGTACTTC	-	-	TRBV25-1	TRBJ2-7
CASSLLAQEETQYF	TGCGCCAGCAGCTTACTAGCGCAAGAAGAGACCCAGTACTTC	TRBD2	-	TRBV5-1	TRBJ2-5
CASSPQRKDTYYSSYEQYF	TGTGCCAGCAGCCCCCAGAGGAAGGACACGTATTATAGCTCCTACGAGCAGTACTTC	-	-	TRBV7-9	TRBJ2-7
CASSVGSGKFSYEQYF	TGTGCCAGCAGCGTGGGATCGGGGAAATTCTCCTACGAGCAGTACTTC	-	-	TRBV5-8	TRBJ2-7
CASSLSGGRTEAFF	TGTGCCAGCAGCTTATCCGGGGGACGAACTGAAGCTTTCTTT	-	-	TRBV7-2	TRBJ1-1
CASVGRVGDTQYF	TGTGCCAGCGTGGGCAGGGTTGGAGATACGCAGTATTTT	-	-	TRBV5-8	TRBJ2-3
CAWVPTSGRTYEQYF	TGTGCCTGGGTCCCCACTAGCGGGAGGACATATGAGCAGTACTTC	TRBD2	-	TRBV30	TRBJ2-7
CASSSAQGPNTGELFF	TGTGCCAGCAGCAGCGCCCAGGGCCCGAACACCGGGGAGCTGTTTTTT	-	-	TRBV5-4	TRBJ2-2
CASSLRGQAQGYTF	TGTGCCAGCTCACTTCGGGGACAGGCCCAAGGCTACACCTTC	TRBD1	-	TRBV18	TRBJ1-2
CASKGTSSSAQHF	TGTGCCAGCAAGGGGACATCCAGTTCGGCCCAGCATTTT	-	-	TRBV6-2/TRBV6-3	TRBJ1-5
CASIGNTIYF	TGTGCCAGCATCGGAAACACCATATATTTT	-	once	TRBV6-6	TRBJ1-3
CATGTANTEAFF	TGTGCCACCGGGACAGCGAACACTGAAGCTTTCTTT	TRBD1	-	TRBV6-1	TRBJ1-1
CSASGRAFSDNEQFF	TGCAGTGCTAGCGGGAGGGCCTTCTCCGACAATGAGCAGTTCTTC	TRBD2	-	TRBV20-1	TRBJ2-1
CASSVAPEGRGYEQFF	TGTGCCAGCAGCGTAGCACCGGAGGGCAGGGGCTATGAGCAGTTCTTC	-	-	TRBV9	TRBJ2-1
CASSLRQRQSNEKLFF	TGCGCCAGCAGCTTACGACAGAGACAGTCTAATGAAAAACTGTTTTTT	-	-	TRBV5-1	TRBJ1-4
CASSPGQGETEAFF	TGTGCCAGCAGCCCTGGACAGGGGGAAACTGAAGCTTTCTTT	TRBD1	-	TRBV7-9	TRBJ1-1
CASSSMGSGSIYEQYF	TGTGCCAGCAGTTCAATGGGTAGCGGGAGTATTTACGAGCAGTACTTC	TRBD2	-	TRBV6-5	TRBJ2-7
CASSRGQGPGYTF	TGTGCCAGCAGTCGCGGACAGGGGCCGGGCTACACCTTC	TRBD1	-	TRBV5-8	TRBJ1-2
CSVEGDSYYEQYF	TGCAGCGTTGAAGGGGACAGCTACTACGAGCAGTACTTC	TRBD1	-	TRBV29-1	TRBJ2-7
CASKRAGGETQYF	TGTGCCAGCAAAAGGGCGGGAGGGGAGACCCAGTACTTC	TRBD2	-	TRBV12-3/TRBV12-4	TRBJ2-5
CASSLVRGADEKLFF	TGCGCCAGCAGCTTGGTCAGGGGGGCCGATGAAAAACTGTTTTTT	TRBD1	once	TRBV5-1	TRBJ1-4
CASSDIPGTHSYNEQFF	TGTGCCAGCAGCGACATCCCTGGGACTCACTCCTACAATGAGCAGTTCTTC	-	-	TRBV7-6	TRBJ2-1
CASSRVGDTGELFF	TGTGCCAGCAGCCGCGTGGGGGACACCGGGGAGCTGTTTTTT	-	-	TRBV6-2/TRBV6-3	TRBJ2-2
CASSPRGRPRQYF	TGTGCCAGCAGCCCCCGAGGTAGGCCACGGCAGTACTTC	-	-	TRBV7-9	TRBJ2-7